The 3 T cell receptor beta chains below come from one sample, sequenced in a study of CD8 T cells in Susac syndrome. Random hexamers primed reverse transcription of about 0.45 to 1 ug RNA. TCRdb passed the immunoSEQ multiplex PCR reads through MiXCR, listing each CDR3 protein once. The repertoire holds fewer than 250,000 distinct CDR3 sequences, with 92% as singletons. The sequenced material came from CD8+ T cells from PBMCs. These receptors all come from a human donor with multiple sclerosis.

The chain uses TRBV4-1 and TRBJ2-3; D may be TRBD2 (5 bases). Germline loops: CDR1 MGHRA, CDR2 YSYEKL. The CDR3 sequence is 13 residues long. The V end was cut by 1 base, the J end by 8 bases, with 10 bases between. CDR3 loop: CASSQVPEGTQYF. CDR3 bases: TGCGCCAGCAGCCAAGTCCCCGAGGGTACGCAGTATTTT.

The CDR3 here is CSARADTSSYNEQFF. CDR3 nucleotide sequence: TGCAGTGCTAGGGCCGACACCAGCTCCTACAATGAGCAGTTCTTC. This chain connects TRBV20-1 to TRBJ2-1, with unresolved D. Trimming cost V 3 bases and J 0 bases, with 12 bases left between them. The CDR3 is made up of 15 amino acids. Germline lookup yields CDR1 DFQATT and CDR2 SNEGSKA (reference sequence).

The V call is TRBV12-3 or TRBV12-4, the J call TRBJ1-5; perhaps TRBD1 as D (6 bases). Trimming shortened V by 6 bases and J by 7 bases, and 13 bases separated the two germline ends. The CDR3 is made up of 13 amino acids. CDR3 amino acids: CASREQGGQPQHF. The CDR3 DNA reads TGTGCCAGCAGGGAACAGGGTGGACAGCCCCAGCATTTT.